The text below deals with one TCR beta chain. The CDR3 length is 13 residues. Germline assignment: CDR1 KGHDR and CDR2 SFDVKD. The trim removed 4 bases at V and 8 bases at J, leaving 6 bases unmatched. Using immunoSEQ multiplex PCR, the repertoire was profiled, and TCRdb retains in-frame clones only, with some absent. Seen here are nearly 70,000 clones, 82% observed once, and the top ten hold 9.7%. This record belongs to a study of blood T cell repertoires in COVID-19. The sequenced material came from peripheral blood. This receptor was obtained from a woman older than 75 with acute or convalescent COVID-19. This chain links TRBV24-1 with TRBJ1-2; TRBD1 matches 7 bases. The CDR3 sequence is CATSERGQGGYTF. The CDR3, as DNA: TGTGCCACCAGTGAGAGGGGGCAGGGCGGCTACACCTTC.